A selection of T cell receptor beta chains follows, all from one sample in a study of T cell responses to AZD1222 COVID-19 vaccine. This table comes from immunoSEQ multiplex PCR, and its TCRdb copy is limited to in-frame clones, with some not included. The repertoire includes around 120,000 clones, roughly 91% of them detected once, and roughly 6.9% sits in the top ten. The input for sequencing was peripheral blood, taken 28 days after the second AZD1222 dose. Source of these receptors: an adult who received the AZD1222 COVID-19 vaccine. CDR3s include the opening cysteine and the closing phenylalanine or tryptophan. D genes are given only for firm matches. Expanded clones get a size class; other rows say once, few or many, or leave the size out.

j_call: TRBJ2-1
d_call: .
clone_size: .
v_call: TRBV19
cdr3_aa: CASTGWGPSSYNEQFF
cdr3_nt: TGTGCCAGTACGGGGTGGGGTCCGAGCTCCTACAATGAGCAGTTCTTC

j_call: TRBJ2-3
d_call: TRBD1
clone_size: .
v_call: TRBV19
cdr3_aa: CASSIQDRDTDTQYF
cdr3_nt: TGTGCCAGTAGTATACAGGACAGGGATACAGATACGCAGTATTTT

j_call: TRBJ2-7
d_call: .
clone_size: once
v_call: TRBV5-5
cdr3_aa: CASSGGTGSWGQYF
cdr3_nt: TGTGCCAGCAGCGGTGGGACTGGTTCCTGGGGGCAGTACTTC

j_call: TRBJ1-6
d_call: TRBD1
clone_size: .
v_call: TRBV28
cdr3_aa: CASSPLGDRGFYNSPLHF
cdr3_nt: TGTGCCAGCAGCCCCCTTGGGGACAGGGGCTTTTATAATTCACCCCTCCACTTT

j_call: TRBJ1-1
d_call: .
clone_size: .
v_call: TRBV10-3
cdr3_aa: CAIREGNGMNTEAFF
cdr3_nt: TGTGCCATCAGAGAAGGGAACGGGATGAACACTGAAGCTTTCTTT

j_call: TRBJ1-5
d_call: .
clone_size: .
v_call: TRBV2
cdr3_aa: CASSLDFRPQHF
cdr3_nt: TGTGCCAGCAGCCTTGATTTTAGACCCCAGCATTTT

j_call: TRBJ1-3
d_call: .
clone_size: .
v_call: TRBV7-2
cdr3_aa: CASSLGGTIKSSGNTIYF
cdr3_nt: TGTGCCAGCAGCTTAGGGGGGACGATTAAAAGCTCTGGAAACACCATATATTTT

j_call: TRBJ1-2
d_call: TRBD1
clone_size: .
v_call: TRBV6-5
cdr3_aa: CASSLDRGYGYTF
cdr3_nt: TGTGCCAGCAGCTTAGACAGGGGCTATGGCTACACCTTC

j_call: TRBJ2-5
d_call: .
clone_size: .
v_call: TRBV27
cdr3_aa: CASMRGGAGQETQYF
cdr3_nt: TGTGCCAGCATGAGGGGGGGCGCGGGGCAAGAGACCCAGTACTTC

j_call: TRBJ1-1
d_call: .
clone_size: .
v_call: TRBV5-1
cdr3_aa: CASSEQPNTEAFF
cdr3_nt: TGCGCCAGCAGTGAGCAGCCGAACACTGAAGCTTTCTTT

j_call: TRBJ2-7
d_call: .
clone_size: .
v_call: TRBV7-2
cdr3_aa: CASSLRTESYEQYF
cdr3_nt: TGTGCCAGCAGCTTAAGGACTGAGTCCTACGAGCAGTACTTC

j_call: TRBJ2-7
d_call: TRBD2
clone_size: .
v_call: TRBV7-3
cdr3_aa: CASSLHPGGSAGEQYF
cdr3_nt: TGTGCCAGCAGCTTACATCCGGGAGGGTCCGCCGGCGAGCAGTACTTC

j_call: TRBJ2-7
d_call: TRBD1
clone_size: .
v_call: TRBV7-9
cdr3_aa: CASSLVFMTGPLKNYEQYF
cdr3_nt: TGTGCCAGCAGCTTAGTGTTTATGACAGGGCCCTTGAAGAATTACGAGCAGTACTTC

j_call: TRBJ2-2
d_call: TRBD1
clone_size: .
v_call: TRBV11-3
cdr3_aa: CASSSNRDRVTGELFF
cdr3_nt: TGTGCCAGCAGTTCGAACCGGGACAGGGTCACCGGGGAGCTGTTTTTT

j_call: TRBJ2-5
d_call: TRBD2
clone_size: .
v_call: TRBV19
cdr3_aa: CASSGWAESAGAGETQYF
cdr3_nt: TGTGCCAGTAGTGGGTGGGCCGAGTCGGCGGGAGCAGGGGAGACCCAGTACTTC

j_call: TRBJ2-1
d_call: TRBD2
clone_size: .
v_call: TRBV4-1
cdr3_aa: CASSQVLAGPERGEQFF
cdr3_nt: TGCGCCAGCAGCCAAGTCCTAGCGGGGCCCGAGCGTGGTGAGCAGTTCTTC

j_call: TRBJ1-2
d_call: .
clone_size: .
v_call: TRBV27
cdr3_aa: CASSRGYNYGYTF
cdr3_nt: TGTGCCAGCAGTAGAGGATACAACTATGGCTACACCTTC

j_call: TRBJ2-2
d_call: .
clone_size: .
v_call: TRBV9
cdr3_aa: CASSPGLTGELFF
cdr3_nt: TGTGCCAGCAGCCCGGGTCTTACCGGGGAGCTGTTTTTT

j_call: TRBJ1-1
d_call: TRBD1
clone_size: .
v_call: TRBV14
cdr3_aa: CASSLGQGGTEAFF
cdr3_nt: TGTGCCAGCAGCCTCGGACAGGGTGGAACTGAAGCTTTCTTT

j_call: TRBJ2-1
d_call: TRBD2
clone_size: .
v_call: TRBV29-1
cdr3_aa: CSVEDPVTSGSKGDRGEQFF
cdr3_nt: TGCAGCGTTGAAGATCCGGTGACTAGCGGGAGTAAGGGGGATAGAGGTGAGCAGTTCTTC

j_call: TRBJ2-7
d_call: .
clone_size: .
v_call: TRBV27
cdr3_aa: CASSLSPGGARYEQYF
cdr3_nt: TGTGCCAGCAGTTTATCGCCGGGCGGAGCGCGTTACGAGCAGTACTTC

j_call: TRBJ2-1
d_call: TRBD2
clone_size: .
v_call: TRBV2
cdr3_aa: CASSEKWPSGGAPYNEQFF
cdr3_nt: TGTGCCAGCAGTGAAAAGTGGCCTAGCGGGGGGGCCCCCTACAATGAGCAGTTCTTC

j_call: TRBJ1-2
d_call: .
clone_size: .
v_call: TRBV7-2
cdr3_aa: CASSLLASYGYTF
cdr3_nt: TGTGCCAGCAGCTTACTGGCTTCCTATGGCTACACCTTC

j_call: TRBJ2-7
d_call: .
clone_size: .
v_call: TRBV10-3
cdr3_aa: CAISDWTESYEQYF
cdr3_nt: TGTGCCATCAGTGACTGGACGGAGTCCTACGAGCAGTACTTC

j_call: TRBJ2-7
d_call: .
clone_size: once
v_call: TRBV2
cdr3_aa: CASSWAGEGEQYF
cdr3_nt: TGTGCCAGCAGTTGGGCAGGGGAAGGCGAGCAGTACTTC

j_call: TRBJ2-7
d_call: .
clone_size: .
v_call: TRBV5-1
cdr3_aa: CASSLGPPNEQYF
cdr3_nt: TGCGCCAGCAGCTTGGGCCCGCCCAACGAGCAGTACTTC

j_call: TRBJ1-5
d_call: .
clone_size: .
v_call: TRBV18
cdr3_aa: CASSPPGVGSNQPQHF
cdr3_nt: TGTGCCAGCTCACCCCCGGGGGTGGGTAGCAATCAGCCCCAGCATTTT

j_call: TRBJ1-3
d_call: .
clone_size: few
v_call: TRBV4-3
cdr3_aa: CASSQAWVEAGNTIYF
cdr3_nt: TGCGCCAGCAGCCAAGCTTGGGTGGAGGCTGGAAACACCATATATTTT

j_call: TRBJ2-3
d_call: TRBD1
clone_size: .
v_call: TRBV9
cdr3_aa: CASGRQGSTDTQYF
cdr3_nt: TGTGCCAGCGGCAGACAGGGTAGCACAGATACGCAGTATTTT

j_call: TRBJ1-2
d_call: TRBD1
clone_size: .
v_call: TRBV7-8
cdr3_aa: CASSSNTGTADGYTF
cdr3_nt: TGTGCCAGCAGCTCAAACACCGGGACAGCCGATGGCTACACCTTC

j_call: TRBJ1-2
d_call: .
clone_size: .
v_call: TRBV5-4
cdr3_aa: CASSPTTGLGYGYTF
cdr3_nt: TGTGCCAGCAGCCCCACTACAGGTCTGGGCTATGGCTACACCTTC

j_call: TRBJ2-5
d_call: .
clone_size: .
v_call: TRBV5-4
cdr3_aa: CASASGETQYF
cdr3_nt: TGTGCCAGCGCTTCGGGAGAGACCCAGTACTTC

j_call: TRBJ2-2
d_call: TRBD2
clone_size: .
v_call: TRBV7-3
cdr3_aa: CASSPSSGANGELFF
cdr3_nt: TGTGCCAGCAGCCCCTCTAGCGGAGCAAACGGGGAGCTGTTTTTT

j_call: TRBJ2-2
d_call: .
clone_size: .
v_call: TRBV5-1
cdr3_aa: CASAAGTANTGELFF
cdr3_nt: TGCGCCAGCGCCGCCGGGACGGCGAACACCGGGGAGCTGTTTTTT

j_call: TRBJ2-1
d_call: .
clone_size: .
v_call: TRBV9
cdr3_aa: CASSVDPEGWYSYNEQFF
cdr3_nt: TGTGCCAGCAGCGTTGATCCAGAAGGGTGGTACTCCTACAATGAGCAGTTCTTC